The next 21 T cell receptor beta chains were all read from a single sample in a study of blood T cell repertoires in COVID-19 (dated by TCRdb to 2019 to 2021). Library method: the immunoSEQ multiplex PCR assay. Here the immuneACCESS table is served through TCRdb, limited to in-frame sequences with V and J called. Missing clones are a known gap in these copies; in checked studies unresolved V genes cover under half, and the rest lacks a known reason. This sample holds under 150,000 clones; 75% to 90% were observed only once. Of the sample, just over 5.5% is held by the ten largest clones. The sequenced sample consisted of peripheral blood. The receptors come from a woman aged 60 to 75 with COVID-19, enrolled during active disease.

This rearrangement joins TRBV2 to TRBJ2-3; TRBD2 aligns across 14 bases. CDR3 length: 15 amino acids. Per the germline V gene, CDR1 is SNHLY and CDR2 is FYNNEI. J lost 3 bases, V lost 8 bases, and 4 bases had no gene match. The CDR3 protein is CASETSGGDTDTQYF. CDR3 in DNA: TGTGCCAGCGAGACTAGCGGGGGGGATACAGATACGCAGTATTTT.

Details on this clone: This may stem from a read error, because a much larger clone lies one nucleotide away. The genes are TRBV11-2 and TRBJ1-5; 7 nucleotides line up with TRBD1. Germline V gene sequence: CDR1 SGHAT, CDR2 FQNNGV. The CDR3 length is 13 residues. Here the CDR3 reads CAGSTQGNQPQHF. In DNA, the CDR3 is TGTGCCGGCAGTACACAGGGGAATCAGCCCCAGCATTTT.

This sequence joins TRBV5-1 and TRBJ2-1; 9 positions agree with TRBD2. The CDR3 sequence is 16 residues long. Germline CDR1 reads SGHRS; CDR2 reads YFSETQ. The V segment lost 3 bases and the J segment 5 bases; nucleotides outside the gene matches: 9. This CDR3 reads CASSSGGGARNNEQFF. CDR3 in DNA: TGCGCCAGCAGCTCGGGCGGGGGGGCCAGGAACAATGAGCAGTTCTTC.

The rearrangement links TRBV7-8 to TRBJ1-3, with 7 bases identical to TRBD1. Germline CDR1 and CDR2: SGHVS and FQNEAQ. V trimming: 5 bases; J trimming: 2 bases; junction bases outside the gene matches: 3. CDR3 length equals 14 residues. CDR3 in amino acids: CASSKGGTGNTIYF. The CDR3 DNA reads TGTGCCAGCAGCAAAGGGGGCACTGGAAACACCATATATTTT.

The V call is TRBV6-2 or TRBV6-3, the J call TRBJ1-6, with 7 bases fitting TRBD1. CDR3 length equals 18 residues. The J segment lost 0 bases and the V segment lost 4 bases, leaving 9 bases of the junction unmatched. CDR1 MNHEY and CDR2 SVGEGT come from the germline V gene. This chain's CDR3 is CASSSFRDSPSYNSPLHF. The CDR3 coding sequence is TGTGCCAGCAGTTCTTTCCGGGACAGTCCCTCCTATAATTCACCCCTCCACTTT.

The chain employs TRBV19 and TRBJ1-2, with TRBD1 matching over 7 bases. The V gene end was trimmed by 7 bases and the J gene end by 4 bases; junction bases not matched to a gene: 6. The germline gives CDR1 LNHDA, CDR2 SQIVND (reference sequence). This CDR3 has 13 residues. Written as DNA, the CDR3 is TGTGCCAGTAAGGAGGGACAGTTCTATGGCTACACCTTC. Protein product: CASKEGQFYGYTF.

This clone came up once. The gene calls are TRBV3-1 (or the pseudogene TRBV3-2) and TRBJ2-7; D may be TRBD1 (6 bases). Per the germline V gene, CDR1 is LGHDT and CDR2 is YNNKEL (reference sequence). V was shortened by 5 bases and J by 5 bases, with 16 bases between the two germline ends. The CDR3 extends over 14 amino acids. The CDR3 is CASSYSPGDNEQYF. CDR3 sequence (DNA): TGTGCCAGCAGCTACTCTCCCGGGGACAACGAGCAGTACTTC.

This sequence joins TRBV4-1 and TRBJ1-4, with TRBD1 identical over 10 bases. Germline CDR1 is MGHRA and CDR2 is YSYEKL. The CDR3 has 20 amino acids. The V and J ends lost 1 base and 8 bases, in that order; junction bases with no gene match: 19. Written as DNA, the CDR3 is TGCGCCAGCAGCCAAGCCCCTCCCGGGACAGGGGCTGGGGTTAGAGAAAAACTGTTTTTT. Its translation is CASSQAPPGTGAGVREKLFF.

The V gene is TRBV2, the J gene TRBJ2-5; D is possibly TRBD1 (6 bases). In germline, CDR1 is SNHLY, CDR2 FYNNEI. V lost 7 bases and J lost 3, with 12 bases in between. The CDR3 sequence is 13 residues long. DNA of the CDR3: TGTGCCAGCAAGGGGGATTGGGAAGAGACCCAGTACTTC. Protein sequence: CASKGDWEETQYF.

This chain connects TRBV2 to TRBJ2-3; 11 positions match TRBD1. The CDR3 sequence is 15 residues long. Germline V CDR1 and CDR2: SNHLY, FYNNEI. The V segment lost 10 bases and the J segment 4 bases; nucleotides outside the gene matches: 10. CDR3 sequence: CATARGTGGADTQYF. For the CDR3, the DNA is TGTGCCACCGCGCGCGGGACAGGGGGAGCAGATACGCAGTATTTT.

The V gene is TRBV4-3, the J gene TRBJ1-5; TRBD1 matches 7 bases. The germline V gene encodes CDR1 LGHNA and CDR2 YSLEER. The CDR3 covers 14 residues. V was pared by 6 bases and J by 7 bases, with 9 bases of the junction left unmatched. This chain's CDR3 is CASSLDRVGQPQHF. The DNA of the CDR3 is TGCGCCAGCAGTCTTGACAGGGTCGGACAGCCCCAGCATTTT.

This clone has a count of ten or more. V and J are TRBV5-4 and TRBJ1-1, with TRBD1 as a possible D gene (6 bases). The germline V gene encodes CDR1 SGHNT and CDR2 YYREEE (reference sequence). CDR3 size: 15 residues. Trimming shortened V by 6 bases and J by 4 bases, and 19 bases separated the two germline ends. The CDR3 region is CASNFGTGSGTEAFF. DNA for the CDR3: TGTGCCAGCAACTTTGGAACAGGGTCGGGCACTGAAGCTTTCTTT.

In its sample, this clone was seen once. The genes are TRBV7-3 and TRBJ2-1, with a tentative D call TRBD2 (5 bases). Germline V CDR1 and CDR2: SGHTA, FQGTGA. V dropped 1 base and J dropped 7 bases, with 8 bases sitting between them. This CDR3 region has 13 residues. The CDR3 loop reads CASSLNPGNEQFF. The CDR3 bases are TGTGCCAGCAGCTTAAATCCGGGGAATGAGCAGTTCTTC.

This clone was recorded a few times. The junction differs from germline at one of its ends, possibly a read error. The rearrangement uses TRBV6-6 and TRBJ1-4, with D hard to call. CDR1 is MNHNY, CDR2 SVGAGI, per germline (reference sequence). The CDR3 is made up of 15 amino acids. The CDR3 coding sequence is TGTGCCAGCAGTTACTCCCCTGATACTAGTGAAAAACTGTTTTTT. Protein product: CASSYSPDTSEKLFF.

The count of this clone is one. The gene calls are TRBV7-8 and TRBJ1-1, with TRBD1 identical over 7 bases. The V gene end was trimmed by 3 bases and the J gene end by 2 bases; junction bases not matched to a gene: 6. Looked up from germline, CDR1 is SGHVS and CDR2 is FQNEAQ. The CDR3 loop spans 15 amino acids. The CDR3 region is CASSLAGTANTEAFF. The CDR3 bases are TGTGCCAGCAGCTTGGCCGGGACAGCTAACACTGAAGCTTTCTTT.

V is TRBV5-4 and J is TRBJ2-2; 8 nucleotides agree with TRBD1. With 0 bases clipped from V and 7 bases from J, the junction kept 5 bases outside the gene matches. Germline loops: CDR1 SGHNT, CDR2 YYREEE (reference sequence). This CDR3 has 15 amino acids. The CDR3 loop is CASSLGQGAGGELFF. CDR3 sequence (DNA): TGTGCCAGCAGCTTGGGCCAGGGGGCCGGCGGGGAGCTGTTTTTT.

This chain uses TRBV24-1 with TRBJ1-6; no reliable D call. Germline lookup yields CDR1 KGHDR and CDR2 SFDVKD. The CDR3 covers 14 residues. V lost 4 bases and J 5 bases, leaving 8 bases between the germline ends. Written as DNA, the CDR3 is TGTGCCACCAGTGAACACAGAGATAATTCACCCCTCCACTTT. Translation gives CATSEHRDNSPLHF.

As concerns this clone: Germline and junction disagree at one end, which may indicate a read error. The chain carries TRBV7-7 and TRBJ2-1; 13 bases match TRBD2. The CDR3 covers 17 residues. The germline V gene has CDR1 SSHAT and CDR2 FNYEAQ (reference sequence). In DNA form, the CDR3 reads TGTGCTAGCAGCTTAGCAATAACTAGCGGGGGGGCCACTGAGCAGTTCTTC. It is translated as CASSLAITSGGATEQFF.

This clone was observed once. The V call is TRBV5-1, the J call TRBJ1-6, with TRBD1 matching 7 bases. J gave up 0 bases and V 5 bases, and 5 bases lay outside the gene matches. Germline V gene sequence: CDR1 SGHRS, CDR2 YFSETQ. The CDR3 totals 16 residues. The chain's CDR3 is CASSTGASSYNSPLHF. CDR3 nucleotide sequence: TGCGCCAGCAGTACAGGGGCGAGCTCCTATAATTCACCCCTCCACTTT.

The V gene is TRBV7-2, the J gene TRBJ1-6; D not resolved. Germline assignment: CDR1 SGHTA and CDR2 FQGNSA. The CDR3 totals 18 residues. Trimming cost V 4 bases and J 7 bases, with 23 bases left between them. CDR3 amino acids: CASSSNLPGRFLNSPLHF. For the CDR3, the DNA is TGTGCCAGCAGCTCCAACCTTCCAGGCCGCTTCCTAAATTCACCCCTCCACTTT.

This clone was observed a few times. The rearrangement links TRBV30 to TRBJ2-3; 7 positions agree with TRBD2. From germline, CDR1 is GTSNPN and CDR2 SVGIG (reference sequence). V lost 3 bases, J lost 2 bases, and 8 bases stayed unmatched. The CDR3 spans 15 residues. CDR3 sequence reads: CAWSAGGGITDTQYF. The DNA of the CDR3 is TGTGCCTGGAGCGCTGGCGGGGGAATCACAGATACGCAGTATTTT. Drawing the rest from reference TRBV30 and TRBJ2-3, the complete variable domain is SQTIHQWPATLVQPVGSPLSLECTVEGTSNPNLYWYRQAAGRGLQLLFYSVGIGQISSEVPQNLSASRPQDRQFILSSKKLLLSDSGFYLCAWSAGGGITDTQYFGPGTRLTVL.